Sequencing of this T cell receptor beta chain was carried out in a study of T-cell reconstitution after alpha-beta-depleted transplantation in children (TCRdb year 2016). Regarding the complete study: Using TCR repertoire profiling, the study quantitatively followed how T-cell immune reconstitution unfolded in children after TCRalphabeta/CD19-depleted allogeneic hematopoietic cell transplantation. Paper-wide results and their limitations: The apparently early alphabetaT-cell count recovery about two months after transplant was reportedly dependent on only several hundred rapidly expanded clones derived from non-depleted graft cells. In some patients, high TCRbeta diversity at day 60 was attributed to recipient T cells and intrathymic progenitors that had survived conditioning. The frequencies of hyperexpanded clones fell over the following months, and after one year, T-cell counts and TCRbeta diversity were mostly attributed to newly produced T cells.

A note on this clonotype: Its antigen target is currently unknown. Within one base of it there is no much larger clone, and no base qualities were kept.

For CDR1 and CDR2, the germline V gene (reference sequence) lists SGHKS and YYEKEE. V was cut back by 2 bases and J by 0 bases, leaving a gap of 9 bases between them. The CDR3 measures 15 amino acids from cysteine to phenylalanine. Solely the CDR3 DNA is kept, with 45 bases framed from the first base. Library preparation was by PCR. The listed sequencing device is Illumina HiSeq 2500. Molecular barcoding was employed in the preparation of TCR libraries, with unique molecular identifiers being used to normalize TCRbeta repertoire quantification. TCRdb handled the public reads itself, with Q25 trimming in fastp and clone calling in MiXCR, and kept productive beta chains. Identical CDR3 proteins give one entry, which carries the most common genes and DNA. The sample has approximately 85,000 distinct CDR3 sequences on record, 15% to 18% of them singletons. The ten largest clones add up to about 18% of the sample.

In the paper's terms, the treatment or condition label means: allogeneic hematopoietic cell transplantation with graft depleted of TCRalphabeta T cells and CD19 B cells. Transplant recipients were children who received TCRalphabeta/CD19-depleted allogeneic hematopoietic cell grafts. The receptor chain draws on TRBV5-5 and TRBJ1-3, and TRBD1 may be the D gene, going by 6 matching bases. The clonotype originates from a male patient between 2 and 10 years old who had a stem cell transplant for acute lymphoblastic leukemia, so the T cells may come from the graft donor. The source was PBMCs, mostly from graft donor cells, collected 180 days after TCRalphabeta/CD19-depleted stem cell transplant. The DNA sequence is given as TGTGCCAGCAGCTTAACAGGGATCTCTGGAAACACCATATATTTT. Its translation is CASSLTGISGNTIYF.